This record covers a single T cell receptor (beta chain). Its antigen remains unknown. Total RNA isolation used whole blood (no T cell sorting was performed). This CDR3 has 13 residues. Germline V gene sequence: CDR1 SGHRS, CDR2 YFSETQ. These data originate in a study of monozygotic twins with inflammatory bowel disease. Study-level findings and limits: Researchers report that IBD patients shared fewer clonotypes with others than healthy twins, especially amid disease activity. On the inverse Simpson index, IBD patients scored lower for TCRbeta diversity than healthy co-twins.

The template switching step added UMIs that contained a 6-nucleotide sample barcode. TCRdb processed the 5' RACE reads again and assigns one entry to each CDR3 protein, with no DNA. This table holds roughly 200,000 distinct CDR3 sequences. The gene calls are TRBV5-1 and TRBJ2-7; TCRdb names TRBD1, which stays unverified in the absence of DNA. Sequencing was carried out using blood. The clonotype originates from a human donor with ulcerative colitis or Crohn's disease, or a healthy co-twin of an affected twin (not recorded which). CDR3: CASPGTVSYEQYF.